The 5 T cell receptor beta chains below were found in one sample sequenced in a study of blood T cell repertoires in COVID-19. Generated by immunoSEQ multiplex PCR, the TCRdb table keeps only in-frame clones and is missing some. The repertoire holds 200,000 to 250,000 clones, with 65% to 85% as singletons. Sequences were obtained from peripheral blood. These receptors were obtained from a human donor in a cohort sampled during active COVID-19.

The V gene is TRBV28, the J gene TRBJ2-3; possible D gene TRBD2, 5 bases. Germline CDR1 is MDHEN and CDR2 is SYDVKM. This CDR3 region has 18 residues. V lost 2 bases and J lost 0, with 18 bases in between. CDR3 coding DNA: TGTGCCAGCAGTTTAAGCCCCGGACTCGGTGCTAGCACAGATACGCAGTATTTT. Its translation is CASSLSPGLGASTDTQYF. The full variable domain, its missing parts supplied by reference TRBV28 and TRBJ2-3, is DVKVTQSSRYLVKRTGEKVFLECVQDMDHENMFWYRQDPGLGLRLIYFSYDVKMKEKGDIPEGYSVSREKKERFSLILESASTNQTSMYLCASSLSPGLGASTDTQYFGPGTRLTVL.

Only a few counts were recorded for this clone. The chain couples TRBV7-9 to TRBJ2-7, with TRBD1 matching 7 bases. J was trimmed by 4 bases and V by 10 bases; bases with no gene match: 16. Germline CDR1 SEHNR, CDR2 FQNEAQ (reference sequence). This CDR3 region has 15 residues. CDR3 amino acids: CATVGKGAFGYEQYF. The CDR3 DNA sequence: TGTGCCACGGTGGGCAAGGGGGCTTTTGGATACGAGCAGTACTTC.

The J gene is TRBJ1-1, the V gene TRBV11-3; 7 bases line up with TRBD1. Looked up from germline, CDR1 is SGHNT and CDR2 is YENEEA. The CDR3 consists of 16 residues. After removal of 4 bases from V and 0 bases from J, the junction contained 8 bases not matched to a gene. The CDR3 sequence: CASSSTGDPMNTEAFF. CDR3 bases: TGTGCCAGCAGCTCCACAGGGGACCCCATGAACACTGAAGCTTTCTTT.

On this clone: This could be a read error, since a much larger clone is one nucleotide away. The V gene is TRBV3-1 (or the pseudogene TRBV3-2), the J gene TRBJ2-6; 7 nucleotides align to TRBD2. Germline CDR1 reads LGHDT; CDR2 reads YNNKEL (reference sequence). The CDR3 contains 16 residues. Trimming at V came to 1 base and at J to 0 bases, leaving 0 bases not matched to a gene. The CDR3 sequence: CASSQGGGSGANVLTF. The CDR3 coding sequence is TGTGCCAGCAGCCAAGGCGGGGGCTCTGGGGCCAACGTCCTGACTTTC.

The chain is built from TRBV7-2 and TRBJ1-5; D ambiguous. The CDR3 length is 13 residues. Germline V gene data show CDR1 as SGHTA and CDR2 as FQGNSA. V gave up 5 bases and J gave up 4 bases, with 9 bases separating them. This CDR3 is CASSRRTNQPQHF. Here the CDR3 DNA reads TGTGCCAGCAGCCGTAGAACGAATCAGCCCCAGCATTTT.